The sample holds many counts of the clone carrying this T cell receptor (beta chain). Its specificity is not known. This sample was taken from a study of T-cell reconstitution after alpha-beta-depleted transplantation in children. Study results and limitations: Where alpha-beta T cells came from about two months after transplant was reportedly several hundred expanded graft clones. Among T cells one year after transplant, newly produced cells accounted for most counts and diversity.

Preparation of the TCRbeta library involved a method that used unique molecular identifiers. Each CDR3 protein is one row after TCRdb ran MiXCR on the PCR reads. Among over 400,000 distinct CDR3 sequences listed, approximately 42% were seen once. Sequences were derived from PBMCs, sampled before TCRalphabeta/CD19-depleted stem cell transplant. This sequence originates from a girl aged 2-10 years with aplastic anemia, due to receive a stem cell transplant.

CDR3 loop: CASSFGAGADTQYF. DNA of the CDR3: TGCGCCAGCAGCTTCGGCGCGGGGGCAGATACGCAGTATTTT. The V and J genes are TRBV5-1 and TRBJ2-3, with 7 nucleotides matching TRBD2. This CDR3 comprises 14 residues. Germline lookup yields CDR1 SGHRS and CDR2 YFSETQ. Germline trimming cut 2 bases from V and 4 bases from J; bases unmatched to any gene: 4.